This T cell receptor (beta chain) came from a study of T-cell memory formation after mild COVID-19. For the study at large: TCR clustering was largely donor specific.

Only a few counts were recorded for this clonotype. The CDR3 sequence is 19 residues long. V dropped 4 bases and J dropped 4; count of bases not matched to a gene: 14. Germline V gene data show CDR1 as SGHTA and CDR2 as FQGTGA. TCRdb ran MiXCR on the 5' RACE reads and lists one entry per CDR3 protein. The table lists about 560,000 distinct CDR3 sequences, approximately 19% of them singletons. The origin of this receptor is an adult woman who had mild COVID-19 (a few samples of this study predate the infection). Cell type and time point are not known. V gene TRBV7-3 combines with J gene TRBJ2-3; 13 nucleotides match TRBD2. Sequenced material: PBMCs or a T cell subset sorted from them (not recorded which). The CDR3 DNA reads TGTGCCAGCAGCTCGATAACGTTACTAGCGGGAGGGCCCCCAGATACGCAGTATTTT. Protein product: CASSSITLLAGGPPDTQYF.